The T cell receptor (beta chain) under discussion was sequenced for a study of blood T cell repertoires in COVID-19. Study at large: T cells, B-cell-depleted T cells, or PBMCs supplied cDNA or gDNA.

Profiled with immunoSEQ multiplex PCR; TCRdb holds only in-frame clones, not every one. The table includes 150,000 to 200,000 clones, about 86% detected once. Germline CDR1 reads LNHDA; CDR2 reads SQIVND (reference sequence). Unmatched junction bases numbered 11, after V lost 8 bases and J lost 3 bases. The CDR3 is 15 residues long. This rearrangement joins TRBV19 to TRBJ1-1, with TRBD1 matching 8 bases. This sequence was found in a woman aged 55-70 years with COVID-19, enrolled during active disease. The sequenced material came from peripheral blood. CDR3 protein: CASETPRGLYTEAFF. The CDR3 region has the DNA TGTGCCAGTGAAACTCCCAGGGGGCTGTACACTGAAGCTTTCTTT. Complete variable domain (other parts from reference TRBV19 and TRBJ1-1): DGGITQSPKYLFRKEGQNVTLSCEQNLNHDAMYWYRQDPGQGLRLIYYSQIVNDFQKGDIAEGYSVSREKKESFPLTVTSAQKNPTAFYLCASETPRGLYTEAFFGQGTRLTVV.